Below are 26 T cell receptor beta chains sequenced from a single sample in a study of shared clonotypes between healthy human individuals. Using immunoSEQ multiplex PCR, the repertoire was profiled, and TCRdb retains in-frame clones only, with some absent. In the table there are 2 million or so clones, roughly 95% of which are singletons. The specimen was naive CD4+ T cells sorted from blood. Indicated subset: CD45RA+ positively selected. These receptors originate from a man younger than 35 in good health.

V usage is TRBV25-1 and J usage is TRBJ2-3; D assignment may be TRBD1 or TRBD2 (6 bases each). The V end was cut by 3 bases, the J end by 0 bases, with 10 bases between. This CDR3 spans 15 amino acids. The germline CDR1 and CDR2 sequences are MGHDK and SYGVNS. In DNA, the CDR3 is TGTGCCAGCAGTGAGCAGGGGACTAGCACAGATACGCAGTATTTT. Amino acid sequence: CASSEQGTSTDTQYF. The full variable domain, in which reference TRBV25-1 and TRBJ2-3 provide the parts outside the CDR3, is EADIYQTPRYLVIGTGKKITLECSQTMGHDKMYWYQQDPGMELHLIHYSYGVNSTEKGDLSSESTVSRIRTEHFPLTLESARPSHTSQYLCASSEQGTSTDTQYFGPGTRLTVL.

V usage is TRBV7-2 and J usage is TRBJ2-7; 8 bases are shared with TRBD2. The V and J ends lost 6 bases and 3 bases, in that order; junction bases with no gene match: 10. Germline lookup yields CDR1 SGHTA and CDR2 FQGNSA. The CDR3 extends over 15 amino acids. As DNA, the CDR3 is TGTGCCAGCAGGTTCGCGGGGGGAAAGGGCTACGAGCAGTACTTC. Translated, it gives CASRFAGGKGYEQYF.

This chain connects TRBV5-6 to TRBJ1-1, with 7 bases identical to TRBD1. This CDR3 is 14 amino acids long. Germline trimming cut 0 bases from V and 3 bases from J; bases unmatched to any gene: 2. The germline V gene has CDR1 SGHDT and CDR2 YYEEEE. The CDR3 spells CASSLVGGYTEAFF. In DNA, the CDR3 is TGTGCCAGCAGCTTGGTAGGGGGCTACACTGAAGCTTTCTTT.

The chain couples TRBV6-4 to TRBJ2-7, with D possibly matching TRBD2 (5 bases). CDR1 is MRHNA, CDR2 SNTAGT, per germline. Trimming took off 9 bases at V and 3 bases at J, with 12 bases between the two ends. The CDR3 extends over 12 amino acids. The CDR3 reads CARQEGFYEQYF. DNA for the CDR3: TGTGCCAGACAAGAGGGTTTCTACGAGCAGTACTTC.

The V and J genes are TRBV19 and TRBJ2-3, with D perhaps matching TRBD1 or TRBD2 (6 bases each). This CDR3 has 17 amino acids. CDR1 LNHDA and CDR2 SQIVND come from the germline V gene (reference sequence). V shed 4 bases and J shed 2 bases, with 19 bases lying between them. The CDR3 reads CASSTPGWGADTDTQYF. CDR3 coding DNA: TGTGCCAGTAGTACCCCTGGGTGGGGGGCCGACACAGATACGCAGTATTTT.

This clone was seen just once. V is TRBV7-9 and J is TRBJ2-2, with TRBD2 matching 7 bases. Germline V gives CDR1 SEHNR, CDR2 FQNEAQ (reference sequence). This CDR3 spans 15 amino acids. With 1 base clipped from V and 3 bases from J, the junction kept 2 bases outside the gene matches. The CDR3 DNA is TGTGCCAGCAGCTTAGTCCGGGGGGACACCGGGGAGCTGTTTTTT. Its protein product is CASSLVRGDTGELFF.

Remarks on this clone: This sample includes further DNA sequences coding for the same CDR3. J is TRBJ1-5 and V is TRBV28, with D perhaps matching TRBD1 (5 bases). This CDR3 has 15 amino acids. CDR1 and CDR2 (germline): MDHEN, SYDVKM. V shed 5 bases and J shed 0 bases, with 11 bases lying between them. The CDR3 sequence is CASSLDSYSNQPQHF. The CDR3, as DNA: TGTGCCAGCAGTCTAGACAGTTATAGCAATCAGCCCCAGCATTTT.

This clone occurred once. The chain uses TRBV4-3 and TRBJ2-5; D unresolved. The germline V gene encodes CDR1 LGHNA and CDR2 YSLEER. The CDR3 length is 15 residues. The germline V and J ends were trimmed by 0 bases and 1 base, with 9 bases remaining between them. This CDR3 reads CASSQDPAAQETQYF. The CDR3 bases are TGCGCCAGCAGCCAAGACCCGGCAGCCCAAGAGACCCAGTACTTC.

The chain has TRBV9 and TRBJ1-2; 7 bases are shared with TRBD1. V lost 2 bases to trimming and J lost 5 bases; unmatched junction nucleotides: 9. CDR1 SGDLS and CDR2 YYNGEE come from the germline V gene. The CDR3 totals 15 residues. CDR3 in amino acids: CASSVLQGEGYGYTF. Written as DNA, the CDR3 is TGTGCCAGCAGCGTCCTCCAGGGGGAGGGGTATGGCTACACCTTC.

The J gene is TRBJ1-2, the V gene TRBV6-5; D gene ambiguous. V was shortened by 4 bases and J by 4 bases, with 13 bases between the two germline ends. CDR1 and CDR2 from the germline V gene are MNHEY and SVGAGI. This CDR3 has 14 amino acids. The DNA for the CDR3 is TGTGCCAGCAGTTCCGGACCGAACCTCTATGGCTACACCTTC. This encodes CASSSGPNLYGYTF.

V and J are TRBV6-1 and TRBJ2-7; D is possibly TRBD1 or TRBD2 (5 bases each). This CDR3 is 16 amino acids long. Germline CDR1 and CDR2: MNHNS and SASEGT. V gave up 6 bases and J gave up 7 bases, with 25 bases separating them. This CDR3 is CASREIALGEWGEQYF. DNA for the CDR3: TGTGCCAGCAGGGAAATTGCCTTAGGGGAGTGGGGAGAGCAGTACTTC.

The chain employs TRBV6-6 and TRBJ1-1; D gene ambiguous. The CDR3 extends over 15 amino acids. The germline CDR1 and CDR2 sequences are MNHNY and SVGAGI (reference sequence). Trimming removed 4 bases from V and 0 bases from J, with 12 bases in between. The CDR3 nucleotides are TGTGCCAGCAGTTCCTCCAGAAGAATGAACACTGAAGCTTTCTTT. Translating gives CASSSSRRMNTEAFF.

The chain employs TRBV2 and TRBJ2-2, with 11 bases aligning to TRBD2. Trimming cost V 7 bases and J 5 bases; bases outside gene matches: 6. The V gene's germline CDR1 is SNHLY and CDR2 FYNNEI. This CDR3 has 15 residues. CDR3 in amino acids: CASNLAGGQTGELFF. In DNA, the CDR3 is TGTGCCAGCAATCTAGCGGGAGGCCAAACCGGGGAGCTGTTTTTT.

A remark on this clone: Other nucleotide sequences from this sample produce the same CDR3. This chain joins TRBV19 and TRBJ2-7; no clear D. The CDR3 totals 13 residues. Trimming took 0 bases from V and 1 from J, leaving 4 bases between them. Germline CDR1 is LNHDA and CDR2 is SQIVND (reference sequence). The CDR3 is CASSIEGSYEQYF. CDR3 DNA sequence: TGTGCCAGTAGTATAGAAGGATCCTACGAGCAGTACTTC.

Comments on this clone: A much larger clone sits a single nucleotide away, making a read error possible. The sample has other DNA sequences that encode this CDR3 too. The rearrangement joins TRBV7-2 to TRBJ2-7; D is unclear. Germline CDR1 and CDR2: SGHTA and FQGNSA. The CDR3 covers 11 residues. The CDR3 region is CASSSQAEQYF. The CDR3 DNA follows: TGCGCCAGCAGCTCCCAAGCCGAGCAGTACTTC.

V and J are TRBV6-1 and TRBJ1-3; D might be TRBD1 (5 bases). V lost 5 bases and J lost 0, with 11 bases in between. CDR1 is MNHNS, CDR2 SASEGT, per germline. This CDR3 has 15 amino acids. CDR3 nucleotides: TGTGCCAGCAGTCCCTGGGGGAACTCTGGAAACACCATATATTTT. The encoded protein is CASSPWGNSGNTIYF.

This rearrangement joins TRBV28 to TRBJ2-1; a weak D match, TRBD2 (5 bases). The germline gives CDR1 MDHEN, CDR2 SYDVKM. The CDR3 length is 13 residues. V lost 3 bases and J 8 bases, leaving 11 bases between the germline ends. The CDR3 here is CASSLPGVHEQFF. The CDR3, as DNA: TGTGCCAGCAGTTTGCCCGGGGTCCATGAGCAGTTCTTC.

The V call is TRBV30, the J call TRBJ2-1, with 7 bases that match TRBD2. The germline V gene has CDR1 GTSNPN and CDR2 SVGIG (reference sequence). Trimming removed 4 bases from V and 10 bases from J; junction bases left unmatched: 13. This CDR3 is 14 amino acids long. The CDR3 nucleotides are TGTGCCTGGAAGGGTCTGAGCGGGACGGGGGAGCAGTTCTTC. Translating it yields CAWKGLSGTGEQFF.

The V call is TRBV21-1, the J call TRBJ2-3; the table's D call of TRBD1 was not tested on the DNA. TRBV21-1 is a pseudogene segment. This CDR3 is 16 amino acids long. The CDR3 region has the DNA TGTGCCAGCAGCAGGTCCGGGACAGGGAACACAGATACGCAGTATTTT. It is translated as CASSRSGTGNTDTQYF.

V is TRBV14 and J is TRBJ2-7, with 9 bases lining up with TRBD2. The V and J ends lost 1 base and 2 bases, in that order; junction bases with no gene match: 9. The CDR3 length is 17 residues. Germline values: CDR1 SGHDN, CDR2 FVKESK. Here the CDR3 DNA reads TGTGCCAGCAGCCAAGGGCTCTTGCGGGGGGGCACCTACGAGCAGTACTTC. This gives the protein CASSQGLLRGGTYEQYF.

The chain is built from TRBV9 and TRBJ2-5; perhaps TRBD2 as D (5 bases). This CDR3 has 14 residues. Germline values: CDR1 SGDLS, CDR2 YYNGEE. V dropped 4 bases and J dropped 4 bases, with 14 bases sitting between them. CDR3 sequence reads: CASSTTPAGETQYF. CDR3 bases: TGTGCCAGCAGCACCACCCCGGCGGGAGAGACCCAGTACTTC.

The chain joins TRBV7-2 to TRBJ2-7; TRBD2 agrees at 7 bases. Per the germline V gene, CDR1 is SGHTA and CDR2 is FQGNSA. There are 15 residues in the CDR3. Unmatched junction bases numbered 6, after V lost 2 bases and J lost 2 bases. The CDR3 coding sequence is TGTGCCAGCAGCTTACACCGCGGGAGCACCTACGAGCAGTACTTC. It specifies CASSLHRGSTYEQYF.

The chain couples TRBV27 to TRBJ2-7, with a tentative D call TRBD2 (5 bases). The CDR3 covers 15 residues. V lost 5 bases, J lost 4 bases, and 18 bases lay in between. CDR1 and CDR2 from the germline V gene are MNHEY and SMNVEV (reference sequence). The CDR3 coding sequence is TGTGCCAGCAGTCCCACCGGGGTCAGAGGGTACGAGCAGTACTTC. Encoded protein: CASSPTGVRGYEQYF.

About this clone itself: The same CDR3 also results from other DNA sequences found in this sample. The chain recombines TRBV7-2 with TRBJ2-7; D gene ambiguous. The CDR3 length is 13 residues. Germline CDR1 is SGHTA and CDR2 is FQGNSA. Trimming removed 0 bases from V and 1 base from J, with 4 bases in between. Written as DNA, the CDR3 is TGTGCCAGCAGCTTAGCCTCTTCCTACGAGCAGTACTTC. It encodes CASSLASSYEQYF.

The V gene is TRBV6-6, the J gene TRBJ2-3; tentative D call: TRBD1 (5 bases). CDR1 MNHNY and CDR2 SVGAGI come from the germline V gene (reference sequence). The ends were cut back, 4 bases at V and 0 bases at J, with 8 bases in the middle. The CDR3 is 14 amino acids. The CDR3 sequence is CASSFGASTDTQYF. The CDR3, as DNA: TGTGCCAGCAGTTTTGGGGCCAGCACAGATACGCAGTATTTT.

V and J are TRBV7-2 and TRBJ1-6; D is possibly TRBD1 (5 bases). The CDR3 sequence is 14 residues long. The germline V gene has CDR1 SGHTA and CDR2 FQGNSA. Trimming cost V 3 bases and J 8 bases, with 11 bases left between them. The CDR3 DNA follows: TGTGCCAGCAGCTTCGCAGGGCCTTATTCACCCCTCCACTTT. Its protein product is CASSFAGPYSPLHF.